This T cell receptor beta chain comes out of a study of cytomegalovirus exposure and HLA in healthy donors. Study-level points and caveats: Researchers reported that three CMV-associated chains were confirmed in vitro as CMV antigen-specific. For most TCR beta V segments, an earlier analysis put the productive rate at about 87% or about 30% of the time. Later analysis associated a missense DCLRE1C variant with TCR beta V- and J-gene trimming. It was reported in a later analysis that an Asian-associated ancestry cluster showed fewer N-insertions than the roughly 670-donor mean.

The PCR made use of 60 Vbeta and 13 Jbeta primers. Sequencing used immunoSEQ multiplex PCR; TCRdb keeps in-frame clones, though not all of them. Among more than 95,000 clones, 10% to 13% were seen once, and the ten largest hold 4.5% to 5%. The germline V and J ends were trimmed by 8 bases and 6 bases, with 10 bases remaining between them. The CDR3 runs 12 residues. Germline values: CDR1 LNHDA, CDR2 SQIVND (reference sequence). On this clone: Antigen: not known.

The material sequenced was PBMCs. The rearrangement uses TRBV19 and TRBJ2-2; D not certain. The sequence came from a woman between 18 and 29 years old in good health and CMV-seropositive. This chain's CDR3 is CASLAMPGELFF. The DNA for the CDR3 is TGTGCCAGTTTAGCTATGCCCGGGGAGCTGTTTTTT.